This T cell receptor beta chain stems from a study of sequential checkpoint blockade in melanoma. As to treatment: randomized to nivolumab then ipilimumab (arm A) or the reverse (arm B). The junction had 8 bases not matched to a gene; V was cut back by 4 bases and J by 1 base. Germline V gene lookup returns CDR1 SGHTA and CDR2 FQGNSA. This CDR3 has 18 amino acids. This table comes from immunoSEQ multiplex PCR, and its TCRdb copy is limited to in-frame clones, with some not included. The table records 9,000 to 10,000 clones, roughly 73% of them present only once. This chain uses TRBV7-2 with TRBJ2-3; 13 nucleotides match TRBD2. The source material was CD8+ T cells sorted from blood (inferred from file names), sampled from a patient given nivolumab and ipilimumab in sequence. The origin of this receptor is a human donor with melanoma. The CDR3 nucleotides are TGTGCCAGCAGCTCCTGGACTAGCGGGGGTCGCGGCACAGATACGCAGTATTTT. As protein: CASSSWTSGGRGTDTQYF.